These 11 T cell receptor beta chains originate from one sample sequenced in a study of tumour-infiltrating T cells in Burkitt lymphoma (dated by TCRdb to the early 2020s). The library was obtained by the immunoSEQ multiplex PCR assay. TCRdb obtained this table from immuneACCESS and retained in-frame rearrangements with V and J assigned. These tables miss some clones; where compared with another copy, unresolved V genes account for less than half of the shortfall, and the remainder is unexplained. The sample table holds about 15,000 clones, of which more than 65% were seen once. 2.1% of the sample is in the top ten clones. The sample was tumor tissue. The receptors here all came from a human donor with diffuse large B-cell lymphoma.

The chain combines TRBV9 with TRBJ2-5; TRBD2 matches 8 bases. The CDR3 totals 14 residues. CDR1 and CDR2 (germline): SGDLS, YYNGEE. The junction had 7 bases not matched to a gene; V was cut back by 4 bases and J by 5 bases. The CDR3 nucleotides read TGTGCCAGCAGCTTCCGGGGGGGGGCCGAGACCCAGTACTTC. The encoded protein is CASSFRGGAETQYF.

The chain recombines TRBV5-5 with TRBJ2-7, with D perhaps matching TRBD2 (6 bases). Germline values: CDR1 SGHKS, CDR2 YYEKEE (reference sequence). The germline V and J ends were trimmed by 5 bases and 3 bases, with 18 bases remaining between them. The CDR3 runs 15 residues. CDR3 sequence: CASRVESGSFYEQYF. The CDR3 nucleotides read TGTGCCAGCAGAGTGGAATCCGGGAGCTTCTACGAGCAGTACTTC.

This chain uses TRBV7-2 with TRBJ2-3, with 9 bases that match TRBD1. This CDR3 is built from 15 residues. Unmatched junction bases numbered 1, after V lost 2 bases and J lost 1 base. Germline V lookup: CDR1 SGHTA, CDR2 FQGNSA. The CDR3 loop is CASSLWTGGTDTQYF. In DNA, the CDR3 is TGTGCCAGCAGCTTATGGACAGGGGGCACAGATACGCAGTATTTT.

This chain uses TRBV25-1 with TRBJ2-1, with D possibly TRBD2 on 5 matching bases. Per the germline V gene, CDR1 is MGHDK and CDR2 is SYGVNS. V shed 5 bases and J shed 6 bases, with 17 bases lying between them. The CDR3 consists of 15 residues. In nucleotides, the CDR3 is TGTGCCAGCAGTACCGGACTTGGACGGTCCAATGAGCAGTTCTTC. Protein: CASSTGLGRSNEQFF. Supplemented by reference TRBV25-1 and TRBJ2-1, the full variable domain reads EADIYQTPRYLVIGTGKKITLECSQTMGHDKMYWYQQDPGMELHLIHYSYGVNSTEKGDLSSESTVSRIRTEHFPLTLESARPSHTSQYLCASSTGLGRSNEQFFGPGTRLTVL.

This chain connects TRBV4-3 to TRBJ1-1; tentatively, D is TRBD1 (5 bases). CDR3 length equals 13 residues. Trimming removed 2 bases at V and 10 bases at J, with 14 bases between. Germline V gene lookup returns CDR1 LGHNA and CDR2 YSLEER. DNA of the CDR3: TGCGCCAGCAGCCAACAGCGCCCGGGGGTAGCTTTCTTT. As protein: CASSQQRPGVAFF.

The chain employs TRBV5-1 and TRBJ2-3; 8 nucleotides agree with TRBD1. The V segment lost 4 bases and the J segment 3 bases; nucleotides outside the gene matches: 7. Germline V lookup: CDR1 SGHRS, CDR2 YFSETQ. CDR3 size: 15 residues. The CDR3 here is CASSGTGQETDTQYF. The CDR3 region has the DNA TGCGCCAGCAGCGGCACGGGACAGGAGACAGATACGCAGTATTTT.

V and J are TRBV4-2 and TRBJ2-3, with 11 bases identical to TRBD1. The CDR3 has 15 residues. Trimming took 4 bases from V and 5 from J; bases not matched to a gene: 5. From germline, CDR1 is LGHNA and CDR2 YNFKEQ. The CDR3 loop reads CASSPGTGGEDTQYF. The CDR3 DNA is TGTGCCAGCAGCCCTGGGACAGGGGGGGAAGATACGCAGTATTTT.

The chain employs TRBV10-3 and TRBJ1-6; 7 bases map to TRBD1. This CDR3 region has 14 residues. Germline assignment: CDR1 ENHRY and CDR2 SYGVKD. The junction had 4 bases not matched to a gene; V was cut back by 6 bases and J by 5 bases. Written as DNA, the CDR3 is TGTGCCATCAGATCCGGGACAGATAATTCACCCCTCCACTTT. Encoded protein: CAIRSGTDNSPLHF.

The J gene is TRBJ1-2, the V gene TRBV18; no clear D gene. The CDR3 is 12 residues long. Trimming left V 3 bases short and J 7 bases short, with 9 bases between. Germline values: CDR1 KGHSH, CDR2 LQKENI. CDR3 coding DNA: TGTGCCAGCTCACCTTCGCCCTTTGGCTACACCTTC. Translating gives CASSPSPFGYTF.

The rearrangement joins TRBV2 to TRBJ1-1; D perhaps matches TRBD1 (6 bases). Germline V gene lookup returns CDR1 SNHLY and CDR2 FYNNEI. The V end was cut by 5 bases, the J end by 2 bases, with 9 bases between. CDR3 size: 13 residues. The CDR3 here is CASSLRGNTEAFF. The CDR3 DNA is TGTGCCAGCAGTCTCAGGGGAAACACTGAAGCTTTCTTT. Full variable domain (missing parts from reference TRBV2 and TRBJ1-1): EPEVTQTPSHQVTQMGQEVILRCVPISNHLYFYWYRQILGQKVEFLVSFYNNEISEKSEIFDDQFSVERPDGSNFTLKIRSTKLEDSAMYFCASSLRGNTEAFFGQGTRLTVV.

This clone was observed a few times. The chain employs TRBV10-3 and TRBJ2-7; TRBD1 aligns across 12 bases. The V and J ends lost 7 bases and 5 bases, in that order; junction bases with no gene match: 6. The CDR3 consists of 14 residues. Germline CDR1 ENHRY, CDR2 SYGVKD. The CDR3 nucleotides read TGTGCCATCAAAGGGACAGGGGGCGTGCACGAGCAGTACTTC. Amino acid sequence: CAIKGTGGVHEQYF.